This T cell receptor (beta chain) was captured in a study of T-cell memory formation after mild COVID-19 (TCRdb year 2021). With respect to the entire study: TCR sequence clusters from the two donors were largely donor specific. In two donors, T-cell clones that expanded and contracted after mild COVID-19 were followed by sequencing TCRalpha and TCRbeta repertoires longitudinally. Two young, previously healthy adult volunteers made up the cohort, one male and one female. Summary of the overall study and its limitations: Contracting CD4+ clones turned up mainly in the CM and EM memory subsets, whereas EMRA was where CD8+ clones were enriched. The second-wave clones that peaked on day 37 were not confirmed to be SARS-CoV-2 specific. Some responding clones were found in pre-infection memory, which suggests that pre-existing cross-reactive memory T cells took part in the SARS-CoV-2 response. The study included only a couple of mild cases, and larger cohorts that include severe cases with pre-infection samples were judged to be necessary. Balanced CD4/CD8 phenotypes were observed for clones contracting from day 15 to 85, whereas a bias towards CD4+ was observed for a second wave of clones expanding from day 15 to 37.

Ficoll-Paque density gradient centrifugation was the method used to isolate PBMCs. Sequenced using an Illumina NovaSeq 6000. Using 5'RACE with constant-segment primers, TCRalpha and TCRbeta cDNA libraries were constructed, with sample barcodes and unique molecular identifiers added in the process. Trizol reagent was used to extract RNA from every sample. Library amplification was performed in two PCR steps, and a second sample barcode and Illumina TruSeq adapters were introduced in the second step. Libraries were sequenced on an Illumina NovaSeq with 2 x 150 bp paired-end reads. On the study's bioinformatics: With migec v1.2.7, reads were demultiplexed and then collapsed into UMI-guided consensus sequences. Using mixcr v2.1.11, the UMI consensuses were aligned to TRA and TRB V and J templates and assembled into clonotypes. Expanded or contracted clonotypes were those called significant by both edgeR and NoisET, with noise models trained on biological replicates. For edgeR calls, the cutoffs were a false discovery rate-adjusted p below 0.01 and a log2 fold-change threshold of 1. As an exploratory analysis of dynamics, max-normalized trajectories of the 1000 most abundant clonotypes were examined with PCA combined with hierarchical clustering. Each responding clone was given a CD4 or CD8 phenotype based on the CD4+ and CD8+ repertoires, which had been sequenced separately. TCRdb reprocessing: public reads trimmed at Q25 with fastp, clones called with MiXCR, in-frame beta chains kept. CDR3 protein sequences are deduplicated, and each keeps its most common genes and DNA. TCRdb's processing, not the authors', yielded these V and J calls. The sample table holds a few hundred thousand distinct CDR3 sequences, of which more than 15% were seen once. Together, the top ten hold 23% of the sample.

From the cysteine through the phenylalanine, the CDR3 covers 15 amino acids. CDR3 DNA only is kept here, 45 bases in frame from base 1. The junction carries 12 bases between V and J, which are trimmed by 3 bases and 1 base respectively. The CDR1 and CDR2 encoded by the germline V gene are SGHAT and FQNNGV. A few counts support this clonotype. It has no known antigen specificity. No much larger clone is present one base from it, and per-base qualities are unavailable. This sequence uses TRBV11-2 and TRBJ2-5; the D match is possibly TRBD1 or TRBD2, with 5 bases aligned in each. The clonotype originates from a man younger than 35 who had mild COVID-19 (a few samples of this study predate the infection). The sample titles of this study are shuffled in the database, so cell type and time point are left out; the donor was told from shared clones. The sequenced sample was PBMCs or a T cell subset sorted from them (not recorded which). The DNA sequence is TGTGCCAGCAGCTTGGGACCAACGTCCCAAGAGACCCAGTACTTC. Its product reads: CASSLGPTSQETQYF.